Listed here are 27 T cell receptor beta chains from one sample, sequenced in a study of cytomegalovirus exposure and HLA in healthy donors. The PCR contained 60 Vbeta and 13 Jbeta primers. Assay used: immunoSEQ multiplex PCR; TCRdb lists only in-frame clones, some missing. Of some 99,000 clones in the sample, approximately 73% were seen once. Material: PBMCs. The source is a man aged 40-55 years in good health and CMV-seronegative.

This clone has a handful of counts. The CDR3 reads CASSPRPGVVDGYTF. CDR3 in DNA: TGTGCCAGCTCACCACGCCCAGGGGTGGTCGATGGCTACACCTTC. This rearrangement joins TRBV18 to TRBJ1-2; the D gene is possibly TRBD1 (6 bases). CDR3 length: 15 residues. V was cut by 1 base and J by 6 bases, with 15 bases left in between. Germline V gene sequence: CDR1 KGHSH, CDR2 LQKENI.

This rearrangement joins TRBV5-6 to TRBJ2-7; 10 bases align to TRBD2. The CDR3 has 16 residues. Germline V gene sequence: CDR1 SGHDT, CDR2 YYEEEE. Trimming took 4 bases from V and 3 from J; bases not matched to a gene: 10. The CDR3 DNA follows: TGTGCCAGCAGCCAGTCTAGCGGGGGCCATCTCTACGAGCAGTACTTC. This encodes CASSQSSGGHLYEQYF.

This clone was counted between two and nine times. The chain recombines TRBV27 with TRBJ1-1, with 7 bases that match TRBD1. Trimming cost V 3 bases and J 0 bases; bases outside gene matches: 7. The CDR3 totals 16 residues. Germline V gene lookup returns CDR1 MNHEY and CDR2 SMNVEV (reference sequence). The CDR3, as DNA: TGTGCCAGCAGTTTCTACCTGACAGGGATGAACACTGAAGCTTTCTTT. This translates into CASSFYLTGMNTEAFF.

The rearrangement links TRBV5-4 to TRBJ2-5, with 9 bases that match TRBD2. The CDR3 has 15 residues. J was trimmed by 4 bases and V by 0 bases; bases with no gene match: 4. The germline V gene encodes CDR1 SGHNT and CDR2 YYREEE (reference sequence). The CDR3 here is CASSLASGAVETQYF. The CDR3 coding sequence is TGTGCCAGCAGCTTGGCTAGCGGGGCTGTAGAGACCCAGTACTTC. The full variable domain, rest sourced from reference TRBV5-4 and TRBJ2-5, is ETGVTQSPTHLIKTRGQQVTLRCSSQSGHNTVSWYQQALGQGPQFIFQYYREEENGRGNFPPRFSGLQFPNYSSELNVNALELDDSALYLCASSLASGAVETQYFGPGTRLLVL.

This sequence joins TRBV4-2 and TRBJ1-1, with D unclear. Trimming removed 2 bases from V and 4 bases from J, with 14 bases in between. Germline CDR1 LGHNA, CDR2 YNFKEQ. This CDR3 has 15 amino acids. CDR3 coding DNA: TGTGCCAGCAGCCAATTGGGCCTCGGGAGCACTGAAGCTTTCTTT. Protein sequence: CASSQLGLGSTEAFF.

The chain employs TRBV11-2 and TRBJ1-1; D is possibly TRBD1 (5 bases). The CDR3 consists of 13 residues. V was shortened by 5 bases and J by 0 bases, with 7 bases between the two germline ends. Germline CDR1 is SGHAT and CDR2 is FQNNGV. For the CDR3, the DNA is TGTGCCAGCAGCATACAGGTGAACACTGAAGCTTTCTTT. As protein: CASSIQVNTEAFF.

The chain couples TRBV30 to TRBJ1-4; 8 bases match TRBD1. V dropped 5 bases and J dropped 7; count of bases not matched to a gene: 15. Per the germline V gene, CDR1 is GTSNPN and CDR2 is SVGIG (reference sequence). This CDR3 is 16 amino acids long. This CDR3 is CAWGGPGQGGSEKLFF. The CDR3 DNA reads TGTGCCTGGGGGGGACCTGGACAGGGCGGGAGTGAAAAACTGTTTTTT.

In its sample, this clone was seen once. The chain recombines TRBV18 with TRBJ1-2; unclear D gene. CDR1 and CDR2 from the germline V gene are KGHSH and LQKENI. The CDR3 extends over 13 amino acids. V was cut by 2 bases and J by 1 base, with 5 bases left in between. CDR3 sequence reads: CASSPTDNYGYTF. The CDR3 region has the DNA TGTGCCAGCTCACCAACAGATAACTATGGCTACACCTTC.

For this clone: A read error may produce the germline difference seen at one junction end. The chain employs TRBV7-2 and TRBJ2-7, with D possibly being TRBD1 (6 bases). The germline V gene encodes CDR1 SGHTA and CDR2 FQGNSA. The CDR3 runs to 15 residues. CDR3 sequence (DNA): TGTGCCGGCAGCCAAATGATTGGACAGTCCTACGAGCAGTACTTC. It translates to CAGSQMIGQSYEQYF.

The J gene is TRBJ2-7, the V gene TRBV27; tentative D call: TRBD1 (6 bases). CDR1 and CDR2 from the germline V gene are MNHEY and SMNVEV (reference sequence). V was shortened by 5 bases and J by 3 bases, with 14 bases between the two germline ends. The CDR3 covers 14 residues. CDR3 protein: CASSGGQLFYEQYF. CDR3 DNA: TGTGCCAGCAGTGGCGGACAGCTCTTCTACGAGCAGTACTTC.

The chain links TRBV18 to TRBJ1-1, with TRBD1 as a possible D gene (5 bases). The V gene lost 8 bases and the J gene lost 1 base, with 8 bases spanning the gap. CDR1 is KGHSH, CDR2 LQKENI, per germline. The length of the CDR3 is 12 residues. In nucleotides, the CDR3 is TGTGCCAGCCGACAGCAGAACACTGAAGCTTTCTTT. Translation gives CASRQQNTEAFF.

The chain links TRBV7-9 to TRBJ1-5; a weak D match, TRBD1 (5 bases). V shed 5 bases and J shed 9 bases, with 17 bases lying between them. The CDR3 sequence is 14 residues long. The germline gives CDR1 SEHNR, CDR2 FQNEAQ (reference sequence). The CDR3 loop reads CASSEGTPFGPQHF. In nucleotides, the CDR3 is TGTGCCAGCAGCGAGGGGACTCCATTCGGGCCCCAGCATTTT.

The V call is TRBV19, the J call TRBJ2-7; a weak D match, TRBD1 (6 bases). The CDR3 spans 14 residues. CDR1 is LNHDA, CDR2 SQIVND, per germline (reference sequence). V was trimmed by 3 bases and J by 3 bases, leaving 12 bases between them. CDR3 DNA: TGTGCCAGTAGTATCAGGGGCAGAGACTACGAGCAGTACTTC. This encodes CASSIRGRDYEQYF.

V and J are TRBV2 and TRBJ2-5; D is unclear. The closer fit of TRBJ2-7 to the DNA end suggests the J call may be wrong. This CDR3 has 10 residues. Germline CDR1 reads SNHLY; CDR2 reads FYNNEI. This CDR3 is CASSFYEQYF. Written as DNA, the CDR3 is TGTGCCAGCAGTTTCTACGAGCAGTACTTC.

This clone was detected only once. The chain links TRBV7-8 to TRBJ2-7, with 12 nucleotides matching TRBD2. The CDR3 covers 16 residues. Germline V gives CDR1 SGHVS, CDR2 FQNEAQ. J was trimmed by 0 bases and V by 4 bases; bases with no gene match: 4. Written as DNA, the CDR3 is TGTGCCAGCAGCTCAGAGACTAGCGGGGGCTCCTACGAGCAGTACTTC. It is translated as CASSSETSGGSYEQYF.

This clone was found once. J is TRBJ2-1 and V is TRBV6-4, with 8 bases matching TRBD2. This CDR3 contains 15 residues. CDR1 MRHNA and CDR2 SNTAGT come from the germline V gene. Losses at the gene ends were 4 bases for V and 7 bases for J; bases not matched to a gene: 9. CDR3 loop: CASSGTSGLGNEQFF. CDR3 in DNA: TGTGCCAGCAGTGGTACTAGCGGCCTGGGGAATGAGCAGTTCTTC.

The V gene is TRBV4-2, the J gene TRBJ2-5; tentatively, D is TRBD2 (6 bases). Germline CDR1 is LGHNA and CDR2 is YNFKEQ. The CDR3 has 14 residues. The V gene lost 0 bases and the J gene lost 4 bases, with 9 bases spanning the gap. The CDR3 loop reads CASSQDRRGETQYF. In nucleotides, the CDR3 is TGTGCCAGCAGCCAAGATCGGAGGGGAGAGACCCAGTACTTC.

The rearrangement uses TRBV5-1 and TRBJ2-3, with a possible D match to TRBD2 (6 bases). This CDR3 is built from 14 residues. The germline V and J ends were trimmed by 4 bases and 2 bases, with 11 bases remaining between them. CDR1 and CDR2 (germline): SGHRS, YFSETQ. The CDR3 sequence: CASSVRDSTDTQYF. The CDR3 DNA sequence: TGCGCCAGCAGCGTGCGGGACTCCACAGATACGCAGTATTTT.

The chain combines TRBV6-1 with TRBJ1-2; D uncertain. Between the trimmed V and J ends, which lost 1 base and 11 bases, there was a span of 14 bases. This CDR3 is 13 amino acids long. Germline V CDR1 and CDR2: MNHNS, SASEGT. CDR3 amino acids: CASSEGALLGYTF. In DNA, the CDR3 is TGTGCCAGCAGTGAAGGGGCCCTCCTTGGGTACACCTTC.

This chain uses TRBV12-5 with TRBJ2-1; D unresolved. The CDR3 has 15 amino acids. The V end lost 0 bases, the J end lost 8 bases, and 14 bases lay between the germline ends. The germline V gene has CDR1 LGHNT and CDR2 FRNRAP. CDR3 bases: TGTGCTAGTGGTTTGGTAGTGGGCACCTTCGATGAGCAGTTCTTC. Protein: CASGLVVGTFDEQFF.

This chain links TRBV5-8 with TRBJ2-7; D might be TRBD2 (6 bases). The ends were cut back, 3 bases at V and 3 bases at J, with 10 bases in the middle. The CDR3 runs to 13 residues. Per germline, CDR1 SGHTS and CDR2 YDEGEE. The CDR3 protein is CASSSGTGYEQYF. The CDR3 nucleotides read TGTGCCAGCAGCTCGGGGACTGGCTACGAGCAGTACTTC.

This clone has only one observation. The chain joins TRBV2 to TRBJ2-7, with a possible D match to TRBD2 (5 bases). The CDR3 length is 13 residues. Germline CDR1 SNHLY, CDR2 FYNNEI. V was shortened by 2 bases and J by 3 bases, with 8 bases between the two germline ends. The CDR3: CASSEPLVYEQYF. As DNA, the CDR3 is TGTGCCAGCAGTGAACCACTAGTCTACGAGCAGTACTTC. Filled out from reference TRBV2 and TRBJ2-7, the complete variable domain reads EPEVTQTPSHQVTQMGQEVILRCVPISNHLYFYWYRQILGQKVEFLVSFYNNEISEKSEIFDDQFSVERPDGSNFTLKIRSTKLEDSAMYFCASSEPLVYEQYFGPGTRLTVT.

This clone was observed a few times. The CDR3 sequence: CASRRQEITDTQYF. The CDR3 DNA is TGTGCCAGCAGGAGACAGGAGATCACAGATACGCAGTATTTT. The genes are TRBV7-9 and TRBJ2-3, with D perhaps matching TRBD1 (6 bases). The CDR3 length is 14 residues. The germline V and J ends were trimmed by 6 bases and 2 bases, with 12 bases remaining between them. Germline lookup yields CDR1 SEHNR and CDR2 FQNEAQ (reference sequence).

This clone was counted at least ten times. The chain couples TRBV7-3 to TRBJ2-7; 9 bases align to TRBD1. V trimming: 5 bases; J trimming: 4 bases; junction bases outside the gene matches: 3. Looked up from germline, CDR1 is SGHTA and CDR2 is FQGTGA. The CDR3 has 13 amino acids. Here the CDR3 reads CASSPGQGYEQYF. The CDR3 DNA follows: TGTGCCAGCAGCCCGGGACAGGGATACGAGCAGTACTTC.

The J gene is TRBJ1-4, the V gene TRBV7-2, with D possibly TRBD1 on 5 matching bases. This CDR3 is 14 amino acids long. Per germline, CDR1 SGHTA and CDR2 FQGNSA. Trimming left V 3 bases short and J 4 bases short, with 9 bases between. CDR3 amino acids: CASSFRVGNEKLFF. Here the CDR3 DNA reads TGTGCCAGCAGCTTCAGGGTCGGTAATGAAAAACTGTTTTTT.

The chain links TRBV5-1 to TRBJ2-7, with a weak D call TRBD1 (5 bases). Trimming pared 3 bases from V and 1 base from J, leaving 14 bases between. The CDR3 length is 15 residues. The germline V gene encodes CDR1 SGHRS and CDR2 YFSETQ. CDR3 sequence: CASSYSGSQSYEQYF. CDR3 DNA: TGCGCCAGCAGCTATTCAGGGTCCCAATCCTACGAGCAGTACTTC.

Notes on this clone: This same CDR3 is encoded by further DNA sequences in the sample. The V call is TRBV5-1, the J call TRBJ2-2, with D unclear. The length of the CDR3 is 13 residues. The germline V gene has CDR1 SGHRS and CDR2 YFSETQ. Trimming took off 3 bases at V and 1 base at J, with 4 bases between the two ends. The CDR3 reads CASSSGNTGELFF. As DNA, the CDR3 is TGCGCCAGCAGCTCAGGGAACACCGGGGAGCTGTTTTTT.